The sequence of this T cell receptor beta chain was determined in a study of cytomegalovirus exposure and HLA in healthy donors (TCRdb year 2017). Notes on the research overall: An earlier analysis of some 600 of the donors reported approximately 260 Gb of sequence data and 95 million to 130 million unique TCR beta sequences obtained from about 170 million T cells. An early release that covered several hundred HLA-typed donors contained approximately 300 gigabases of sequencing data and tens of millions of unique TCR sequences. To decide whether each TCR beta V gene segment behaved as functional or pseudogenic, an earlier analysis of 587 of the donors relied on high-throughput TCR beta sequencing. Typing coverage differed by locus: A, B, C, DRB1 and DQB1 were typed in about 620-630 donors, DQA1 in 500 to 550, DPA1 in some 600, and DPB1 in just under 480. Genome-wide SNP genotypes for about 65% of the roughly 670 donors were used in a later genetic analysis, which treated that subset as a discovery cohort. Among the roughly 390 genotyped donors, about 83% belonged to the genetic ancestry cluster associated with self-reported Caucasian donors. The study was designed to test whether signatures of past pathogen exposure could be identified by cataloging public T cell receptors. The study used immunosequencing to profile the T cell repertoires of several hundred subjects and linked those repertoires to cytomegalovirus serostatus. To predict cytomegalovirus infection status, the study brought together high-throughput TCR immunosequencing, statistical association of individual TCRs with disease status, and machine learning. In addition to the first cohort of several hundred subjects, a separate validation cohort of 120 different subjects was used. Because of strong linkage in the cohort, a few DR-DQ haplotypes were treated as single units for association and clustering. In a later analysis, previously published TCR beta repertoires from several hundred donors were re-analyzed and high-resolution HLA genotyping was added so that TCR occurrence patterns could be studied. Donor age, sex, ethnicity and CMV serostatus were collected together with the repertoire data. Both class I and class II loci were covered by HLA typing, at four-digit resolution. In the later analysis, no new phenotypic data were used to find candidate immune exposures; instead, reliance was placed on TCR beta sequences and their occurrence across donors. Every repertoire in the discovery cohort had been generated on one and the same sequencing platform. Among roughly 400 genotyped donors of the cohort, an average of about 220,000 unique TCR beta nucleotide sequences was sequenced per donor, of which about 20% were non-productive.

What the research found in general, with its limitations: Because HLA typing was missing for some donors at each locus, association tests included only the typed subset. A later analysis found that TCR association rates varied across HLA loci, with DRB1 alleles showing the most associated TCRs and HLA-C alleles the fewest. An earlier analysis of approximately 540 of the donors showed that most TCR beta V segments appeared in productive rearrangements either about 87% or about 30% of the time, which broadly matched IMGT annotations. Immune exposure information for the cohort was limited to CMV serostatus. The classifier was reported to diagnose cytomegalovirus status with high specificity and sensitivity in both the original and validation cohorts. In a later genetic analysis, fewer N-insertions in productive TCRs were reported among donors in an Asian-associated ancestry cluster than the 666-donor mean. The earlier analysis of some 560 of the donors excluded over 15 rarely observed V segments, including chromosome 9 orphons, because counts were too low. An association between a missense DCLRE1C variant and V-gene and J-gene trimming of TCR beta chains was found in a later genetic analysis and replicated in an independent cohort. According to a later analysis, parvovirus B19, influenza, CMV and Epstein-Barr virus appeared linked to several top co-occurrence clusters. A group of highly shared sequence variants was considered likely to be a technical artifact of the sequencing pipeline. In vitro tests confirmed that a few of the cytomegalovirus-associated TCR beta chains recognize cytomegalovirus antigens. The presence/absence analyses assumed that sequencing depth was roughly uniform across donors, and that assumption may not be true. According to a later analysis, most CMV-associated TCR beta chains appeared to be HLA-restricted, and the HLA associations seemed to be driven largely by CMV exposure. A later analysis found that HLA-associated TCR beta chains were more clonally expanded and had lower generation probabilities than equally common non-associated chains. Linkage disequilibrium might explain the correlated functional status among segregating V segments, but an unknown experimental factor could not be excluded. Assigning TCR associations to individual alleles was difficult when HLA alleles, especially DR and DQ, strongly co-occurred. Because the 87-base-pair reads could not distinguish some IMGT-functional V segments, including TRBV6-2 and TRBV6-3, those segments were excluded. Most TCR sequences were observed very rarely across donors, whereas some public TCRs were present in many individuals. A further reported finding was that TCR beta sequences accurately predicted the HLA-A and HLA-B alleles for most subjects in the first cohort. According to the authors, the approach could potentially be generalized to other disease states and immunological phenotypes. At a false discovery rate of 0.05, a later analysis linked around 17,000 TCR beta sequences to specific HLA alleles. This cohort had only TCR beta chains sequenced, and the lack of alpha or paired-chain data limited which features could be detected. The study listed approximately 150 TCR beta chains as associated with cytomegalovirus.

The library was made by the immunoSEQ multiplex PCR assay. For the multiplex PCR, a mixture combining 60 forward primers for TCR Vbeta segments and 13 reverse primers for TCR Jbeta segments was used. The CDR3 region of rearranged TCR beta genes was amplified from genomic DNA with a multiplex PCR assay. Amplified TCR beta libraries were sequenced as 87-base-pair reads on the Illumina HiSeq System. In the paper's pipeline: In a later analysis, roughly 80 million unique TCR beta chains were counted across the roughly 670 repertoires, and about 9.9 million of these chains were shared by at least two donors. A nearest-neighbor algorithm error-corrected the raw reads and collapsed the reads into unique sequences, merging closely related sequences to remove PCR and sequencing errors. CDR3 sequences were aligned to IMGT reference sequences to assign V, D and J gene segments. For a sequence to be retained, a match of at least six nucleotides to both a V gene segment and a J gene segment was required. Rearrangements were called productive when the CDR3 lacked stop codons and stayed in frame with V and J; all others were non-productive. CDR3 was defined according to IMGT convention as the region running from the second conserved V-encoded cysteine to the conserved J-encoded phenylalanine. The earlier analysis of 500 to 750 of the donors excluded any sequence lacking an unambiguous match to a single V gene segment. In an earlier analysis of a few hundred of the donors, V segments were called functional above 56.7% productive rearrangements and were called segregating when the between-donor standard deviation exceeded 5%. A statistical classification framework was built to diagnose cytomegalovirus status from the catalog of TCR beta chain sequences. In a later analysis, V and J genes were assigned by comparing TCR nucleotide sequences against IMGT/GENE-DB human TR gene sequences. Using the TCRdist pipeline, a later analysis assigned CDR3 sequences along with most-parsimonious VDJ recombination scenarios. In a later analysis, each TCR beta chain was defined by its CDR3 amino acid sequence together with its V-gene family, and reads without a unique V-gene family were excluded. A later analysis removed 500 to 600 highly shared, low-generation-probability nucleotide sequences to deal with suspected cross-contamination and a sequencing artifact. In a later analysis, a clonal expansion index for each public chain was calculated from normalized within-repertoire ranks of inferred template counts. Generation probabilities in a later analysis came from a VDJ recombination model fitted to out-of-frame rearrangements, and those results were checked against IGoR. Hypergeometric tests were used in a later analysis to score TCR-TCR, TCR-HLA and TCR-CMV co-occurrence, with a repertoire-size bias correction applied to the TCR pairs. To estimate false discovery rates, a later analysis permuted the HLA or CMV assignments 20 times. In a later analysis, co-occurring TCRs were grouped with DBSCAN, and TCRdist sequence similarity was added when clustering was performed within HLA-allele-positive subsets. For co-occurrence clustering, repertoires with fewer than 30,000 or more than 120,000 public chains were excluded, along with five repertoires with anomalous nucleotide sharing. TCRdb mirrors the immuneACCESS table, restricted to in-frame sequences. Some clones are absent from its copies; in checked studies, under half trace to an unresolved V gene, and the reason for the others is unknown. That table is the source of V, J and clone size, and D and trimming were worked out from the DNA. The sample data list approximately 190,000 clones, and 82% of these were observed just once. The top ten constitute 6.5% of the sample.

The cohort consisted of 600 to 700 healthy bone marrow donors. Cohort members were all nominally healthy when sampled, although unrecorded immune exposures were likely present. The donor tested CMV seropositive and was one of the 289 seropositive cohort members. A peripheral blood sample was collected from each donor, and TCR beta sequencing was performed on peripheral blood mononuclear cells. Genomic DNA extraction from the blood cell samples was performed with the Qiagen DNeasy Blood Extraction Kit. CDR1 and CDR2, looked up from the germline V gene (reference sequence), are SEHNR and FQNEAQ. V lost 5 bases and J lost 10 bases; the stretch between them is 18 bases long. The CDR3, cysteine through phenylalanine, is 15 amino acids long. The kept DNA is CDR3 alone, 45 bases in frame from the first base. About this clone itself: Its antigen specificity is not known. Base quality data are lacking; no much larger clone is found one base away.

The sequence joins TRBV7-9 to TRBJ1-6; 6 matching bases give a weak D call of TRBD1. The clonotype originates from a woman between 50 and 59 years old in good health and CMV-seropositive. What was sequenced was PBMCs. The sequence in DNA is TGTGCCAGCAGCCAAGTTGGGGGGGCGCGATCACCCCTCCACTTT. This is translated as CASSQVGGARSPLHF.